Here is one T cell receptor beta chain with its context. No antigen is known for it. The sample is drawn from a study of shared clonotypes between healthy human individuals. The study, taken as a whole, reports: Non-shared clonotypes were found to have lower generation probabilities than the clonotypes that were shared by all four of the sorted-subset donors.

In the original workflow: ImmunoSEQ gave junction-only sequences without quality scores, so filtering differed. Sequencing was performed with immunoSEQ multiplex PCR; in TCRdb, only in-frame clones are kept and a portion is missing. The V and J calls and clone size are taken from that table; D and trimming were inferred from the DNA. The repertoire holds some 2 million clones, with approximately 95% as singletons. CDR1 and CDR2 (germline): MDHEN, SYDVKM. Trimming removed 4 bases at V and 0 bases at J, with 13 bases between. The CDR3 runs to 16 residues. This clonotype was obtained from a man in his late teens or twenties in good health. The chain couples TRBV28 to TRBJ2-1, with TRBD1 as a possible D gene (5 bases). Sequencing used naive CD4+ T cells sorted from blood. The sample's subset: CD45RA+ positively selected. The DNA for the CDR3 is TGTGCCAGCAGTTCCCCAGGGTCTAGCTCCTACAATGAGCAGTTCTTC. As protein: CASSSPGSSSYNEQFF.